This record looks at one TCR beta chain sequence and its context. The record originates from a study of blood T cell repertoires in COVID-19. TCRdb keeps only in-frame clones here, not all; method: immunoSEQ multiplex PCR. The repertoire holds approximately 210,000 clones, with approximately 87% as singletons. CDR1 and CDR2 (germline): DFQATT, SNEGSKA (reference sequence). There are 16 residues in the CDR3. Trimming left V 3 bases short and J 8 bases short, with 20 bases between. Sequenced material: peripheral blood. The chain joins TRBV20-1 to TRBJ1-6, with a weak D call TRBD1 (6 bases). This sequence was found in a woman aged 65 to 85 with active or convalescent COVID-19. CDR3 protein: CSASKIDRTFDSPLHF. CDR3 nucleotides: TGCAGTGCTAGTAAGATAGACAGGACGTTTGATTCACCCCTCCACTTT.